The entry that follows covers one T cell receptor (beta chain) sequence. As yet, its antigen is unknown. The data originate from a study of T cells in localized non-small cell lung cancer. Findings and caveats of the study: Sequencing, confined to only one tumor region, leaves heterogeneity possible. In uninvolved adjacent lung, T cell clonality reached its highest value, exceeding tumor. Adjacent lung had a median roughly 58 of the 100 largest tumor clones. A denser population of T cells in blood accompanied longer overall survival.

Measured with immunoSEQ multiplex PCR; TCRdb has only the in-frame clones, and not every one. Seen here are under 45,000 clones, roughly 84% observed once, and the top ten hold 7.5% to 8%. This receptor was identified in a man aged 35 to 69 with stage II lung adenocarcinoma. This material consisted of PBMCs, taken before any cancer treatment.

The CDR3 reads CSARTDSEQYF. CDR3 bases: TGCAGTGCTAGGACGGATAGCGAGCAGTACTTC. This chain connects TRBV20-1 to TRBJ2-7; no definite D call. The CDR3 has 11 residues. V lost 3 bases and J lost 6, with 9 bases in between. Germline CDR1 DFQATT, CDR2 SNEGSKA (reference sequence).